The 22 T cell receptor beta chains listed next were all sequenced from one sample in a study of molecular identifiers for immune sequencing clone quantification. TCRdb fed the PCR reads into MiXCR, producing one record per CDR3 protein. This sample has approximately 500,000 distinct CDR3 sequences, with 25% found just once. Source material: naive CD8+ T cells from blood, with Jurkat cell RNA spiked in. Subset indicated: FACS-sorted CD8+CD4-CCR7+CD45RA+ naive T cells. These receptors all come from a human donor in good health. Some libraries in this study had Jurkat cell RNA spiked in.

On this clonotype itself: This could be a read error, since a much larger clone is one nucleotide away. V and J are TRBV6-6 and TRBJ2-1; D is unclear. This CDR3 is built from 15 residues. Germline assignment: CDR1 MNHNY and CDR2 SVGAGI (reference sequence). V lost 2 bases to trimming and J lost 5 bases, with 13 bases between them. CDR3 coding DNA: TGTGCCAGCAGTTACGAGAGGCCCATTAACAATGAGCAGTTCTTC. Its translation is CASSYERPINNEQFF.

The sample holds many counts of this clonotype. J is TRBJ2-2 and V is TRBV29-1, with D possibly TRBD1 on 5 matching bases. CDR1 SQVTM and CDR2 ANQGSEA come from the germline V gene. Trimming cost V 7 bases and J 5 bases, with 17 bases left between them. The CDR3 runs to 14 residues. CDR3 nucleotides: TGCAGCGCCAGCGACAGAGTGTCAACCGGGGAGCTGTTTTTT. Its translation: CSASDRVSTGELFF.

The chain carries TRBV30 and TRBJ1-1; D gene uncertain. V lost 6 bases and J 1 base, leaving 9 bases between the germline ends. CDR3 length equals 12 residues. The V gene's germline CDR1 is GTSNPN and CDR2 SVGIG (reference sequence). This CDR3 is CACSDQNTEAFF. CDR3 coding DNA: TGTGCCTGTTCAGACCAGAACACTGAAGCTTTCTTT.

This clonotype was counted only a few times. The chain recombines TRBV6-1 with TRBJ2-7, with D maybe TRBD2 (6 bases). CDR3 length equals 14 residues. Trimming cost V 2 bases and J 6 bases, with 14 bases left between them. Germline V gene sequence: CDR1 MNHNS, CDR2 SASEGT. CDR3 loop: CASSELGGGPEQYF. DNA for the CDR3: TGTGCCAGCAGTGAACTGGGGGGAGGACCCGAGCAGTACTTC.

The chain couples TRBV9 to TRBJ2-5; TRBD1 might be the D (6 bases). Trimming cost V 6 bases and J 0 bases, with 15 bases left between them. Germline V gene lookup returns CDR1 SGDLS and CDR2 YYNGEE. This CDR3 has 15 residues. CDR3 nucleotide sequence: TGTGCCAGCAACGTTGGGACACTGTACCAAGAGACCCAGTACTTC. The encoded protein is CASNVGTLYQETQYF.

This rearrangement joins TRBV6-5 to TRBJ2-7; TRBD2 matches 8 bases. Unmatched junction bases numbered 12, after V lost 5 bases and J lost 6 bases. Germline CDR1 and CDR2: MNHEY and SVGAGI. The length of the CDR3 is 15 residues. CDR3 bases: TGTGCCAGCAGTGTCCTACTAGCGGCAAACTCCGAGCAGTACTTC. This translates into CASSVLLAANSEQYF.

The gene calls are TRBV24-1 and TRBJ2-5; 8 bases map to TRBD1. This CDR3 is 13 amino acids long. The trim removed 7 bases at V and 3 bases at J, leaving 3 bases unmatched. Germline values: CDR1 KGHDR, CDR2 SFDVKD. DNA of the CDR3: TGTGCCACCAGGGGGACAGGAGAAGAGACCCAGTACTTC. It translates to CATRGTGEETQYF.

In this sample, this clonotype turned up many times. The CDR3 region is CASSLAAYEQYF. In DNA, the CDR3 is TGTGCCAGCAGCCTTGCGGCCTACGAGCAGTACTTC. The chain joins TRBV3-1 to TRBJ2-7; D is ambiguous. V was clipped by 4 bases and J by 2 bases, with 6 bases between them. CDR1 and CDR2 from the germline V gene are LGHDT and YNNKEL (reference sequence). The CDR3 is 12 amino acids.

V and J are TRBV5-3 and TRBJ1-5; D perhaps matches TRBD1 (5 bases). TRBV5-3 is an open reading frame, and its role is uncertain. The germline V and J ends were trimmed by 10 bases and 6 bases, with 20 bases remaining between them. The CDR3 is 14 residues long. As DNA, the CDR3 is TGTGCCGGCAGCTTCGGGGCGGGAAGTCAGCCCCAGCATTTT. Encoded protein: CAGSFGAGSQPQHF.

This clonotype occurred many times. V gene TRBV20-1 combines with J gene TRBJ2-5; D is ambiguous. V lost 4 bases and J lost 0, with 12 bases in between. The CDR3 spans 14 residues. Germline loops: CDR1 DFQATT, CDR2 SNEGSKA (reference sequence). CDR3: CSANPAEYQETQYF. CDR3 nucleotides: TGCAGTGCTAACCCCGCGGAGTACCAAGAGACCCAGTACTTC.

Only a few counts were recorded for this clonotype. The rearrangement joins TRBV5-1 to TRBJ1-1; D gene uncertain. Germline CDR1 reads SGHRS; CDR2 reads YFSETQ. There are 15 residues in the CDR3. Trimming removed 4 bases from V and 5 bases from J, with 18 bases in between. CDR3 nucleotides: TGCGCCAGCAGCCCCCACGACTGGGTTCGGACTGAAGCTTTCTTT. It is translated as CASSPHDWVRTEAFF.

The chain is built from TRBV19 and TRBJ1-5; no reliable D call. CDR1 LNHDA and CDR2 SQIVND come from the germline V gene (reference sequence). V was shortened by 3 bases and J by 5 bases, with 8 bases between the two germline ends. The CDR3 is 13 amino acids. Written as DNA, the CDR3 is TGTGCCAGTAGTATTATCCCTCATCAGCCCCAGCATTTT. Encoded protein: CASSIIPHQPQHF.

This clonotype has at least ten counts. The chain is built from TRBV7-8 and TRBJ2-1; D perhaps matches TRBD2 (6 bases). The CDR3 consists of 13 residues. CDR1 and CDR2 from the germline V gene are SGHVS and FQNEAQ. Trimming removed 2 bases from V and 9 bases from J, with 11 bases in between. The chain's CDR3 is CASSLFGSGEQFF. The CDR3 bases are TGTGCCAGCAGCTTATTTGGTAGCGGTGAGCAGTTCTTC. Full variable domain (missing parts from reference TRBV7-8 and TRBJ2-1): GAGVSQSPRYKVAKRGQDVALRCDPISGHVSLFWYQQALGQGPEFLTYFQNEAQLDKSGLPSDRFFAERPEGSVSTLKIQRTQQEDSAVYLCASSLFGSGEQFFGPGTRLTVL.

This clonotype was observed many times. The chain joins TRBV9 to TRBJ1-5; no reliable D call. Germline values: CDR1 SGDLS, CDR2 YYNGEE. V was shortened by 7 bases and J by 1 base, with 9 bases between the two germline ends. CDR3 length: 13 amino acids. The CDR3 loop reads CASAAGSNQPQHF. The CDR3 coding sequence is TGTGCCAGCGCCGCGGGGAGCAATCAGCCCCAGCATTTT. Full variable domain (missing parts from reference TRBV9 and TRBJ1-5): DSGVTQTPKHLITATGQRVTLRCSPRSGDLSVYWYQQSLDQGLQFLIQYYNGEERAKGNILERFSAQQFPDLHSELNLSSLELGDSALYFCASAAGSNQPQHFGDGTRLSIL.

This clonotype was observed at least ten times. The V gene is TRBV4-3, the J gene TRBJ2-3, with D tentatively TRBD1 (6 bases). V lost 0 bases and J 2 bases, leaving 15 bases between the germline ends. CDR3 length: 17 residues. Germline lookup yields CDR1 LGHNA and CDR2 YSLEER. CDR3 protein: CASSQDLYQGPTDTQYF. In DNA form, the CDR3 reads TGCGCCAGCAGCCAAGATCTTTACCAGGGGCCCACAGATACGCAGTATTTT.

This clonotype was picked up a small number of times. The rearrangement links TRBV3-1 to TRBJ1-6; D may be TRBD1 (5 bases). The CDR3 contains 15 residues. The germline V and J ends were trimmed by 1 base and 4 bases, with 8 bases remaining between them. Per germline, CDR1 LGHDT and CDR2 YNNKEL (reference sequence). The CDR3 DNA reads as TGTGCCAGCAGCCAAGGGCAGGGTTATAATTCACCCCTCCACTTT. It encodes CASSQGQGYNSPLHF.

V gene TRBV7-9 combines with J gene TRBJ2-1; a possible D gene is TRBD1 (6 bases). The CDR3 consists of 18 residues. Germline CDR1 is SEHNR and CDR2 is FQNEAQ (reference sequence). V was shortened by 5 bases and J by 0 bases, with 20 bases between the two germline ends. CDR3 residues: CASSQGWGHLSSYNEQFF. The CDR3 bases are TGTGCCAGCAGCCAAGGCTGGGGACATCTTAGCTCCTACAATGAGCAGTTCTTC.

This sequence joins TRBV28 and TRBJ1-5; D may be TRBD1 (5 bases). V dropped 3 bases and J dropped 7 bases, with 13 bases sitting between them. The germline V gene has CDR1 MDHEN and CDR2 SYDVKM. The CDR3 has 14 amino acids. The CDR3 protein is CASSFRGQGQPQHF. CDR3 sequence (DNA): TGTGCCAGCAGTTTTAGAGGGCAGGGACAGCCCCAGCATTTT. Full variable domain (missing parts from reference TRBV28 and TRBJ1-5): DVKVTQSSRYLVKRTGEKVFLECVQDMDHENMFWYRQDPGLGLRLIYFSYDVKMKEKGDIPEGYSVSREKKERFSLILESASTNQTSMYLCASSFRGQGQPQHFGDGTRLSIL.

This clonotype was seen a handful of times. The chain links TRBV6-5 to TRBJ1-2; TRBD1 might be the D (5 bases). The CDR3 totals 13 residues. Looked up from germline, CDR1 is MNHEY and CDR2 is SVGAGI. Trimming stripped 9 bases from V and 1 base from J, with 12 bases between. The CDR3 loop reads CASFRDYNYGYTF. The CDR3 DNA reads TGTGCCAGTTTCAGGGATTATAACTATGGCTACACCTTC.

This chain uses TRBV11-1 with TRBJ1-2; D remains ambiguous. Per germline, CDR1 SGHAT and CDR2 FQDESV (reference sequence). The CDR3 spans 15 residues. Trimming removed 5 bases at V and 2 bases at J, with 15 bases between. CDR3 in amino acids: CASSPRSGLNYGYTF. The CDR3 DNA is TGTGCCAGCAGCCCCCGGTCCGGCCTGAACTATGGCTACACCTTC. Drawing the rest from reference TRBV11-1 and TRBJ1-2, the complete variable domain is EAEVAQSPRYKITEKSQAVAFWCDPISGHATLYWYRQILGQGPELLVQFQDESVVDDSQLPKDRFSAERLKGVDSTLKIQPAELGDSAMYLCASSPRSGLNYGYTFGSGTRLTVV.

This clonotype was seen only a few times. An end of the junction does not agree with germline; a read error may underlie this. The chain has TRBV5-3 and TRBJ1-2; unclear D gene. TRBV5-3 is filed as an ORF, its function uncertain. The CDR3 has 11 amino acids. CDR3 protein: CASSFVLGYTF. The CDR3 DNA is TGTGCCAGCAGCTTCGTTCTCGGCTACACCTTC.

This clonotype was detected a few times. The chain combines TRBV11-2 with TRBJ2-5; no firm D call. Trimming left V 1 base short and J 5 bases short, with 11 bases between. This CDR3 has 14 amino acids. CDR1 is SGHAT and CDR2 is FQNNGV in the germline V gene. The CDR3 DNA is TGTGCCAGCAGCTTAGTGGGTGGAAGGGAGACCCAGTACTTC. As protein: CASSLVGGRETQYF.